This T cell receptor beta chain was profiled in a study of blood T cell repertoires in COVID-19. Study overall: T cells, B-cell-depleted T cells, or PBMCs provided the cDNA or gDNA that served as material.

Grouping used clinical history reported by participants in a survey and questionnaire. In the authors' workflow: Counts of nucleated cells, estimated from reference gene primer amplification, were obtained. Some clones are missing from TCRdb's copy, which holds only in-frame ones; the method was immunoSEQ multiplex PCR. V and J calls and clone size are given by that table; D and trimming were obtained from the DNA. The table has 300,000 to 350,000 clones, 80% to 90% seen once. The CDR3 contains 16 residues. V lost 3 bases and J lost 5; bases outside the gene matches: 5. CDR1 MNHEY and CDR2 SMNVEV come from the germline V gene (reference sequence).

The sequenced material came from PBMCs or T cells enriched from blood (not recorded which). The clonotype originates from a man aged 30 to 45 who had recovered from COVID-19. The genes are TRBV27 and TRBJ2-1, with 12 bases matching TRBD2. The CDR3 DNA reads TGTGCCAGCAGTTTTTTGACTAGCGGGGGAAACAATGAGCAGTTCTTC. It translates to CASSFLTSGGNNEQFF.